The 31 T cell receptor beta chains below come from one sample, sequenced in a study of blood T cell repertoires in COVID-19. TCRdb keeps only in-frame clones here, not all; method: immunoSEQ multiplex PCR. The repertoire holds around 140,000 clones, with approximately 90% as singletons. The sample taken for sequencing was peripheral blood. The receptors were sampled from a man aged 65 to 85 with active COVID-19.

The rearrangement joins TRBV29-1 to TRBJ2-7; TRBD1 matches at 8 bases. The germline CDR1 and CDR2 sequences are SQVTM and ANQGSEA. J lost 7 bases, V lost 4 bases, and 6 bases had no gene match. The CDR3 has 12 amino acids. CDR3 bases: TGCAGCGTTGTAGAGACAGGGGATGAGCAGTACTTC. Encoded protein: CSVVETGDEQYF.

This chain joins TRBV27 and TRBJ1-2, with a possible D match to TRBD1 (6 bases). V lost 6 bases to trimming and J lost 8 bases, with 10 bases between them. CDR1 and CDR2 (germline): MNHEY, SMNVEV (reference sequence). CDR3 size: 11 residues. The CDR3 DNA sequence: TGTGCCAGCAGCACAGGGTACGGCTACACCTTC. Translating gives CASSTGYGYTF.

The V gene is TRBV15, the J gene TRBJ1-1; 9 bases are a match to TRBD1. The CDR3 consists of 18 residues. J lost 1 base, V lost 0 bases, and 9 bases had no gene match. Per germline, CDR1 LNHNV and CDR2 YYDKDF (reference sequence). The CDR3 sequence is CATSRDRDREDQNTEAFF. CDR3 sequence (DNA): TGTGCCACCAGCAGAGATAGGGACAGGGAGGACCAGAACACTGAAGCTTTCTTT.

This rearrangement joins TRBV29-1 to TRBJ2-2, with TRBD1 matching over 7 bases. The germline V gene encodes CDR1 SQVTM and CDR2 ANQGSEA. This CDR3 contains 13 residues. V lost 7 bases and J lost 7; bases outside the gene matches: 9. The CDR3 DNA reads as TGCAGCGGCCTGGGACAGTCGAACGGGGAGCTGTTTTTT. This gives the protein CSGLGQSNGELFF.

Details on this clone: In the same sample, other DNA sequences code for this CDR3. In DNA, the CDR3 is TGTGCCAGCAGCGTAGAAGTCAGTCCCTACAATGAGCAGTTCTTC. Amino acid sequence: CASSVEVSPYNEQFF. This chain links TRBV9 with TRBJ2-1, with no clear D. The germline V and J ends were trimmed by 0 bases and 2 bases, with 9 bases remaining between them. Germline V gives CDR1 SGDLS, CDR2 YYNGEE. The CDR3 extends over 15 amino acids. Using reference TRBV9 and TRBJ2-1 for the parts outside the CDR3, the full variable domain is DSGVTQTPKHLITATGQRVTLRCSPRSGDLSVYWYQQSLDQGLQFLIQYYNGEERAKGNILERFSAQQFPDLHSELNLSSLELGDSALYFCASSVEVSPYNEQFFGPGTRLTVL.

This chain connects TRBV6-5 to TRBJ2-1; 9 bases are a match to TRBD2. The CDR3 runs 15 residues. Per the germline V gene, CDR1 is MNHEY and CDR2 is SVGAGI. Trimming removed 6 bases from V and 6 bases from J; junction bases left unmatched: 9. The CDR3 is CASSPPGGRANEQFF. As DNA, the CDR3 is TGTGCCAGCAGCCCCCCGGGCGGGAGGGCCAATGAGCAGTTCTTC.

The chain employs TRBV7-8 and TRBJ2-7, with 16 bases fitting TRBD2. Losses at the gene ends were 5 bases for V and 1 base for J; bases not matched to a gene: 5. The CDR3 loop spans 17 amino acids. Germline assignment: CDR1 SGHVS and CDR2 FQNEAQ. CDR3 DNA sequence: TGTGCCAGCAGCCTGGGACTAGCGGGAGGGATTTCCTACGAGCAGTACTTC. It encodes CASSLGLAGGISYEQYF.

The chain has TRBV9 and TRBJ1-4; D uncertain. Germline V gene sequence: CDR1 SGDLS, CDR2 YYNGEE. CDR3 length: 15 amino acids. The V and J ends lost 4 bases and 9 bases respectively, with 19 bases between them. The CDR3 spells CASSRGSGSHQKLFF. In DNA, the CDR3 is TGTGCCAGCAGCCGAGGGTCGGGTTCTCACCAAAAACTGTTTTTT. Full variable domain (outside the CDR3, taken from reference TRBV9 and TRBJ1-4): DSGVTQTPKHLITATGQRVTLRCSPRSGDLSVYWYQQSLDQGLQFLIQYYNGEERAKGNILERFSAQQFPDLHSELNLSSLELGDSALYFCASSRGSGSHQKLFFGSGTQLSVL.

The chain has TRBV15 and TRBJ1-5; D gene unclear. This CDR3 is built from 13 residues. Trimming shortened V by 0 bases and J by 7 bases, and 7 bases separated the two germline ends. CDR1 is LNHNV and CDR2 is YYDKDF in the germline V gene (reference sequence). The CDR3 DNA reads as TGTGCCACCAGCAGAGATCTCGCGCAGCCCCAGCATTTT. Its protein product is CATSRDLAQPQHF. Drawing the rest from reference TRBV15 and TRBJ1-5, the complete variable domain is DAMVIQNPRYQVTQFGKPVTLSCSQTLNHNVMYWYQQKSSQAPKLLFHYYDKDFNNEADTPDNFQSRRPNTSFCFLDIRSPGLGDTAMYLCATSRDLAQPQHFGDGTRLSIL.

J is TRBJ1-2 and V is TRBV2; maybe TRBD1 (6 bases). The V end lost 11 bases, the J end lost 3 bases, and 16 bases lay between the germline ends. CDR3 length equals 13 residues. Germline V lookup: CDR1 SNHLY, CDR2 FYNNEI. This chain's CDR3 is CASGAGRDYGYTF. The CDR3 DNA reads as TGTGCCTCAGGGGCAGGGCGCGACTATGGCTACACCTTC.

This chain's CDR3 is CASSLRGEVFF. CDR3 DNA sequence: TGTGCCAGCAGCTTACGGGGAGAAGTGTTTTTT. The gene calls are TRBV7-9 and TRBJ1-4; D gene ambiguous. The CDR3 sequence is 11 residues long. Trimming removed 2 bases from V and 15 bases from J, with 10 bases in between. Germline CDR1 reads SEHNR; CDR2 reads FQNEAQ (reference sequence).

This chain connects TRBV3-1 (or the pseudogene TRBV3-2) to TRBJ1-1, with 11 bases aligning to TRBD1. The junction had 11 bases not matched to a gene; V was cut back by 0 bases and J by 5 bases. The germline V gene has CDR1 LGHDT and CDR2 YNNKEL (reference sequence). The CDR3 consists of 18 residues. The CDR3, as DNA: TGTGCCAGCAGCCAAGATGGGAGAGGACAGGGGGCGAGGACTGAAGCTTTCTTT. Its protein is CASSQDGRGQGARTEAFF.

This chain links TRBV30 with TRBJ1-5; D might be TRBD1 (6 bases). V gave up 2 bases and J gave up 2 bases, with 10 bases separating them. This CDR3 region has 14 residues. Germline V gene lookup returns CDR1 GTSNPN and CDR2 SVGIG (reference sequence). The CDR3 DNA sequence: TGTGCCTGGAGTAGCAGGGGTGGCAATCAGCCCCAGCATTTT. This translates into CAWSSRGGNQPQHF.

The chain combines TRBV9 with TRBJ2-5; TRBD1 might be the D (6 bases). The V and J ends lost 3 bases and 5 bases respectively, with 11 bases between them. CDR1 is SGDLS and CDR2 is YYNGEE in the germline V gene. CDR3 length equals 13 residues. DNA for the CDR3: TGTGCCAGCAGCGGCGGACAGTCGGAGACCCAGTACTTC. It yields the protein CASSGGQSETQYF.

This rearrangement joins TRBV7-9 to TRBJ2-1, with D possibly matching TRBD2 (6 bases). Trimming removed 1 base at V and 0 bases at J, with 13 bases between. CDR1 and CDR2 from the germline V gene are SEHNR and FQNEAQ (reference sequence). CDR3 size: 17 residues. CDR3 residues: CASSLGWVGSSYNEQFF. In DNA, the CDR3 is TGTGCCAGCAGCTTAGGATGGGTCGGGAGCTCCTACAATGAGCAGTTCTTC.

This rearrangement joins TRBV6-2 or TRBV6-3 to TRBJ1-3; 9 bases map to TRBD1. From germline, CDR1 is MNHEY and CDR2 SVGEGT. The CDR3 is 14 amino acids. Trimming cost V 6 bases and J 7 bases; bases outside gene matches: 7. CDR3 DNA: TGTGCCAGCAGCAAAGGGACAGGGATGAACACCATATATTTT. It translates to CASSKGTGMNTIYF.

The chain couples TRBV11-3 to TRBJ2-1; 12 bases are shared with TRBD2. Germline V CDR1 and CDR2: SGHNT, YENEEA. Losses at the gene ends were 1 base for V and 6 bases for J; bases not matched to a gene: 4. The CDR3 covers 16 residues. Written as DNA, the CDR3 is TGTGCCAGCAGCTTAGCCTCTAGCGGGAGGGTCAATGAGCAGTTCTTC. Amino acid sequence: CASSLASSGRVNEQFF.

The J gene is TRBJ2-2, the V gene TRBV3-1 (or the pseudogene TRBV3-2); D is possibly TRBD2 (6 bases). Germline CDR1 and CDR2: LGHDT and YNNKEL (reference sequence). CDR3 size: 17 residues. Trimming shortened V by 2 bases and J by 1 base, and 14 bases separated the two germline ends. Here the CDR3 reads CASSQWGVEGNTGELFF. For the CDR3, the DNA is TGTGCCAGCAGCCAATGGGGGGTAGAAGGGAACACCGGGGAGCTGTTTTTT.

CDR3 amino acids: CASSLVAGEQFF. As DNA, the CDR3 is TGTGCCAGCAGTTTGGTAGCGGGGGAGCAGTTCTTC. The V call is TRBV27, the J call TRBJ2-1; TRBD2 aligns across 8 bases. J lost 10 bases, V lost 3 bases, and 2 bases had no gene match. The CDR3 has 12 amino acids. CDR1 MNHEY and CDR2 SMNVEV come from the germline V gene (reference sequence).

The V call is TRBV27, the J call TRBJ2-2; a weak D match, TRBD2 (6 bases). Per germline, CDR1 MNHEY and CDR2 SMNVEV (reference sequence). V was clipped by 6 bases and J by 8 bases, with 13 bases between them. The CDR3 runs 13 residues. CDR3 bases: TGTGCCAGCAGAAAACGGGGGAGTGGGGAGCTGTTTTTT. Translating gives CASRKRGSGELFF.

The gene calls are TRBV19 and TRBJ1-1; D remains unclear. The V gene lost 3 bases and the J gene lost 4 bases, with 9 bases spanning the gap. Germline CDR1 LNHDA, CDR2 SQIVND (reference sequence). CDR3 size: 13 residues. The CDR3: CASSIWSSTEAFF. DNA for the CDR3: TGTGCCAGTAGTATCTGGAGCAGCACTGAAGCTTTCTTT. Based on the CDR3 plus reference TRBV19 and TRBJ1-1, the full variable domain is DGGITQSPKYLFRKEGQNVTLSCEQNLNHDAMYWYRQDPGQGLRLIYYSQIVNDFQKGDIAEGYSVSREKKESFPLTVTSAQKNPTAFYLCASSIWSSTEAFFGQGTRLTVV.

The chain combines TRBV15 with TRBJ2-7; no definite D call. In germline, CDR1 is LNHNV, CDR2 YYDKDF (reference sequence). The ends were cut back, 0 bases at V and 5 bases at J, with 14 bases in the middle. CDR3 length: 15 amino acids. The CDR3 DNA reads TGTGCCACCAGCAGAGATCATCGAGCGTTCGACGAGCAGTACTTC. It is translated as CATSRDHRAFDEQYF.

This rearrangement joins TRBV6-4 to TRBJ2-7; D remains unclear. V lost 11 bases and J 2 bases, leaving 7 bases between the germline ends. The CDR3 loop spans 10 amino acids. Germline V CDR1 and CDR2: MRHNA, SNTAGT. The CDR3 here is CAGHPYEQYF. Here the CDR3 DNA reads TGTGCCGGCCATCCCTACGAGCAGTACTTC.

The J gene is TRBJ2-1, the V gene TRBV6-5; possible D gene TRBD1, 5 bases. The germline V gene has CDR1 MNHEY and CDR2 SVGAGI. The CDR3 spans 12 residues. Trimming removed 2 bases from V and 10 bases from J, with 9 bases in between. In DNA, the CDR3 is TGTGCCAGCAGTTACGGGCCAGGGGAGCAGTTCTTC. Its protein product is CASSYGPGEQFF.

This chain connects TRBV28 to TRBJ1-5; tentatively, D is TRBD1 (5 bases). Germline CDR1 is MDHEN and CDR2 is SYDVKM. Trimming stripped 6 bases from V and 2 bases from J, with 17 bases between. This CDR3 region has 16 residues. CDR3 coding DNA: TGTGCCAGCAGCTTACCAACAGGAAGGGGCAATCAGCCCCAGCATTTT. Protein product: CASSLPTGRGNQPQHF. The whole variable domain, remainder taken from reference TRBV28 and TRBJ1-5, is DVKVTQSSRYLVKRTGEKVFLECVQDMDHENMFWYRQDPGLGLRLIYFSYDVKMKEKGDIPEGYSVSREKKERFSLILESASTNQTSMYLCASSLPTGRGNQPQHFGDGTRLSIL.

This rearrangement joins TRBV7-8 to TRBJ1-2; possible D gene TRBD1, 5 bases. V shed 6 bases and J shed 3 bases, with 11 bases lying between them. This CDR3 has 13 amino acids. CDR1 and CDR2 from the germline V gene are SGHVS and FQNEAQ. The CDR3 DNA sequence: TGTGCCAGCAGTTCCGACAGAGACTATGGCTACACCTTC. This gives the protein CASSSDRDYGYTF. Combining the CDR3 with reference TRBV7-8 and TRBJ1-2 gives the whole variable domain GAGVSQSPRYKVAKRGQDVALRCDPISGHVSLFWYQQALGQGPEFLTYFQNEAQLDKSGLPSDRFFAERPEGSVSTLKIQRTQQEDSAVYLCASSSDRDYGYTFGSGTRLTVV.

The J gene is TRBJ2-4, the V gene TRBV28; no clear D gene. The CDR3 runs to 16 residues. V was clipped by 2 bases and J by 3 bases, with 14 bases between them. Germline lookup yields CDR1 MDHEN and CDR2 SYDVKM. Here the CDR3 reads CASSLAAIKGKNIQYF. In nucleotides, the CDR3 is TGTGCCAGCAGTTTAGCAGCGATTAAAGGCAAAAACATTCAGTACTTC.

This clone was seen a handful of times. The rearrangement joins TRBV28 to TRBJ2-4; 7 positions match TRBD2. The CDR3 sequence is 17 residues long. Germline V gene sequence: CDR1 MDHEN, CDR2 SYDVKM. Unmatched junction bases numbered 17, after V lost 5 bases and J lost 7 bases. In DNA, the CDR3 is TGTGCCAGCAGTACTCCGAGGGGAGGGGTATGGAATAACATTCAGTACTTC. Amino acids: CASSTPRGGVWNNIQYF. Together with reference TRBV28 and TRBJ2-4, the CDR3 gives the full variable domain: DVKVTQSSRYLVKRTGEKVFLECVQDMDHENMFWYRQDPGLGLRLIYFSYDVKMKEKGDIPEGYSVSREKKERFSLILESASTNQTSMYLCASSTPRGGVWNNIQYFGAGTRLSVL.

This clone was seen a few times. This chain connects TRBV19 to TRBJ2-3, with 14 bases fitting TRBD2. Trimming at V came to 3 bases and at J to 2 bases, leaving 7 bases not matched to a gene. The V gene's germline CDR1 is LNHDA and CDR2 SQIVND (reference sequence). The CDR3 extends over 18 amino acids. CDR3 coding DNA: TGTGCCAGTAGTATCCTCGGACTAGCGGGAGGCTCCACAGATACGCAGTATTTT. Translating it yields CASSILGLAGGSTDTQYF.

The chain joins TRBV3-1 (or the pseudogene TRBV3-2) to TRBJ1-5; unclear D gene. Trimming removed 0 bases at V and 6 bases at J, with 6 bases between. This CDR3 is built from 13 residues. In germline, CDR1 is LGHDT, CDR2 YNNKEL (reference sequence). CDR3 sequence: CASSQDRGQPQHF. CDR3 DNA: TGTGCCAGCAGCCAAGATCGGGGTCAGCCCCAGCATTTT.

This chain links TRBV12-3 or TRBV12-4 with TRBJ2-5; tentatively, D is TRBD2 (5 bases). The CDR3 totals 11 residues. V shed 6 bases and J shed 9 bases, with 11 bases lying between them. The CDR3 DNA reads TGTGCCAGCAGCCCGGGGTTACCCCAGTACTTC. Protein product: CASSPGLPQYF.